This T cell receptor beta chain was sequenced during a study of shared clonotypes between healthy human individuals. Method: immunoSEQ multiplex PCR; TCRdb's copy keeps in-frame clones and lacks some. This sample has millions of clones, with roughly 94% found just once. V gave up 3 bases and J gave up 1 base, with 7 bases separating them. Looked up from germline, CDR1 is ENHRY and CDR2 is SYGVKD. The CDR3 length is 13 residues. The TCR originated in a man aged 18 to 30 in good health. Specimen: naive CD4+ T cells sorted from blood. Documented subset: CD45RA+ positively selected. The chain is built from TRBV10-3 and TRBJ2-7; D is ambiguous. CDR3 DNA: TGTGCCATCAGTGATTCAGTTTCCTACGAGCAGTACTTC. It is translated as CAISDSVSYEQYF.